This T cell receptor beta chain appears in the sequencing data of a study of blood T cell repertoires in COVID-19. Study in general: Sample material is recorded as cDNA or gDNA derived from T cells, B-cell-depleted T cells, or PBMCs.

V gave up 5 bases and J gave up 7 bases, with 20 bases separating them. Germline loops: CDR1 MNHEY, CDR2 SVGAGI. The CDR3 spans 15 residues. Method: immunoSEQ multiplex PCR; TCRdb's copy keeps in-frame clones and lacks some. This table holds 300,000 to 350,000 clones, 85% to 95% found once. The rearrangement joins TRBV6-5 to TRBJ1-1; D ambiguous. The sequence was obtained from a woman aged 25-40 years who had been exposed to COVID-19. Sequences were obtained from PBMCs or T cells enriched from blood (not recorded which). Written as DNA, the CDR3 is TGTGCCAGCAGTCGTTCTCAGATCCAGGTCCATGAAGCTTTCTTT. Amino acid sequence: CASSRSQIQVHEAFF.